A selection of T cell receptor beta chains follows, all from one sample in a study of blood T cell repertoires in COVID-19. The method was immunoSEQ multiplex PCR; TCRdb's version includes in-frame clones alone and lacks a portion of them. The repertoire holds about 100,000 clones, with around four fifths as singletons. Sequenced material: peripheral blood. These receptors all come from a man in his 70s with active or convalescent COVID-19. Each CDR3 is given with its conserved first and last residue.

15 TRBJ1-6 TRBV7-8 CASSFETGYNSPLHF
13 TRBJ1-1 TRBV20-1 CSASRTGGGEAFF
14 TRBJ1-5 TRBV6-2/TRBV6-3 CASSYSGGNQPQHF
14 TRBJ2-7 TRBV5-1 CASSTWDRSPEQYF
15 TRBJ1-4 TRBV7-6 CASSEQGATNEKLFF
16 TRBJ2-7 TRBV13 CASSISGTGAPYEQYF
15 TRBJ2-7 TRBV6-5 CASSYQGQVPGEQYF
12 TRBJ2-3 TRBV9 CASSVVEDTQYF
17 TRBJ2-6 TRBV18 CASSPSGQNSGANVLTF
16 TRBJ2-2 TRBV9 CASSSRLAGSGGELFF
13 TRBJ1-1 TRBV6-5 CASSTDRHTEAFF
16 TRBJ2-3 TRBV15 CATSIRRMPNSDTQYF
17 TRBJ2-2 TRBV10-3 CAIYAEGGQGVTGELFF
20 TRBJ2-2 TRBV18 CASSPQQLAGGLPLAGELFF
13 TRBJ2-1 TRBV7-9 CASSLDVADEQFF
15 TRBJ2-5 TRBV27 CASSLWSGGQETQYF
19 TRBJ2-6 TRBV2 CASSPNPGQAHVGANVLTF
16 TRBJ1-5 TRBV19 CASTLRGQYSNQPQHF
15 TRBJ1-2 TRBV11-2 CASSFAGQGAYGYTF
15 TRBJ2-5 TRBV19 CASSSSEFLKETQYF
15 TRBJ1-6 TRBV6-2/TRBV6-3 CASSYYRGNNSPLHF
15 TRBJ2-2 TRBV7-2 CASSPRTGGTGELFF
17 TRBJ2-3 TRBV6-6 CASSPRTSGGWWDTQYF
17 TRBJ2-1 TRBV5-5 CASSFTPLAGGYNEQFF
15 TRBJ2-3 TRBV2 CASSEALAISDTQYF
14 TRBJ2-6 TRBV19 CASETGIGANVLTF
17 TRBJ2-2 TRBV24-1 CATSDLDIAGGPGELFF